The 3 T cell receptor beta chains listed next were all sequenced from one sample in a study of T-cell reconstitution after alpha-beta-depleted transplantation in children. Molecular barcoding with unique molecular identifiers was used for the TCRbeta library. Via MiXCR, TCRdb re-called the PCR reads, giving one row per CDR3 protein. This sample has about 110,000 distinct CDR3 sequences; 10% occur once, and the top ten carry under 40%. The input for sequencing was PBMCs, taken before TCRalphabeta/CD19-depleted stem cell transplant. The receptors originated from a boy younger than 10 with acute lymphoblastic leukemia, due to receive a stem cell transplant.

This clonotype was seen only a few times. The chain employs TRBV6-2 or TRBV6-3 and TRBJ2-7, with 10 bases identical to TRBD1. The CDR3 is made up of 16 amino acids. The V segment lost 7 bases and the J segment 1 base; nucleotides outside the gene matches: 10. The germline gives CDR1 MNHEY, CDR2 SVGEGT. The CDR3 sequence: CASTAFGTGVSYEQYF. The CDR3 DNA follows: TGTGCCAGCACCGCCTTTGGGACAGGGGTATCCTACGAGCAGTACTTC.

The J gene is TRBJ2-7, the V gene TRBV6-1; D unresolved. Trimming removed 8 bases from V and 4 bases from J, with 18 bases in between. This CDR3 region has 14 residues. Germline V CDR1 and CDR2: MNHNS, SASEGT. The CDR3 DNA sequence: TGTGCCAGCGGGGTTCATGGCACAAGTTACGAGCAGTACTTC. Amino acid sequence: CASGVHGTSYEQYF.

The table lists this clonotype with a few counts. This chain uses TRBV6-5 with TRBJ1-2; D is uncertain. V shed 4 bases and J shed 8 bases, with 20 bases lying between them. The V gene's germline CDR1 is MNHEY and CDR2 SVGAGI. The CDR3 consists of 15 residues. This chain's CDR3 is CASSSVGLSLDGYTF. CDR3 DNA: TGTGCCAGCAGTTCAGTGGGCCTGAGCTTAGACGGCTACACCTTC.